Following are 30 T cell receptor beta chains from one sample sequenced in a study of cytomegalovirus exposure and HLA in healthy donors. PCR used 60 Vbeta primers and 13 Jbeta primers. Only in-frame clones appear in the TCRdb table, and some are missing; sequencing was by immunoSEQ multiplex PCR. The data show roughly 130,000 clones, approximately 81% seen once. The sequenced sample consisted of PBMCs. Receptor source: a man between 18 and 35 years old in good health and CMV-seronegative.

The CDR3 region is CASSTSGSLNEQYV. CDR3 DNA: TGTGCCAGCAGCACTAGCGGGAGTCTCAACGAGCAGTACGTC. The J gene is TRBJ2-7, the V gene TRBV5-4; 11 bases are shared with TRBD2. The CDR3 runs to 14 residues. With V trimmed by 4 bases and J by 5 bases, 5 bases remained unmatched. Germline V CDR1 and CDR2: SGHNT, YYREEE (reference sequence).

This clone was counted only a few times. The chain has TRBV7-9 and TRBJ1-1, with TRBD1 identical over 7 bases. The CDR3 runs to 14 residues. The trim removed 5 bases at V and 1 base at J, leaving 4 bases unmatched. CDR1 is SEHNR, CDR2 FQNEAQ, per germline (reference sequence). The CDR3 DNA reads as TGTGCCAGCAGCCCATGGACAGGGAACACTGAAGCTTTCTTT. It is translated as CASSPWTGNTEAFF.

The chain uses TRBV30 and TRBJ2-2; D perhaps matches TRBD1 (6 bases). The CDR3 is 15 amino acids. The V gene's germline CDR1 is GTSNPN and CDR2 SVGIG (reference sequence). Trimming cost V 0 bases and J 6 bases, with 14 bases left between them. The CDR3 sequence: CAWSVQAGVAGELFF. In nucleotides, the CDR3 is TGTGCCTGGAGTGTACAGGCAGGGGTCGCCGGGGAGCTGTTTTTT.

The chain employs TRBV19 and TRBJ1-4, with 8 bases aligning to TRBD1. V gave up 6 bases and J gave up 8 bases; unmatched junction bases: 8. The CDR3 is 14 amino acids. CDR1 and CDR2 from the germline V gene are LNHDA and SQIVND (reference sequence). The CDR3 DNA is TGTGCCAGTAGCCAGGACAGGGCTCGGGAAAAACTGTTTTTT. This gives the protein CASSQDRAREKLFF. Full variable domain (remainder filled in from reference TRBV19 and TRBJ1-4): DGGITQSPKYLFRKEGQNVTLSCEQNLNHDAMYWYRQDPGQGLRLIYYSQIVNDFQKGDIAEGYSVSREKKESFPLTVTSAQKNPTAFYLCASSQDRAREKLFFGSGTQLSVL.

The DNA for the CDR3 is TGTGCCAGCAGCGTAGCGCTAGCGGGATCTCCCACGGACACCGGGGAGCTGTTTTTT. This codes for CASSVALAGSPTDTGELFF. The chain uses TRBV9 and TRBJ2-2, with 9 bases aligning to TRBD2. Per germline, CDR1 SGDLS and CDR2 YYNGEE. The CDR3 has 19 residues. V lost 0 bases and J lost 3; bases outside the gene matches: 12.

This chain connects TRBV5-1 to TRBJ2-1; 7 bases line up with TRBD1. This CDR3 comprises 13 residues. V shed 7 bases and J 9 bases; nucleotides not matched to a gene: 10. Germline assignment: CDR1 SGHRS and CDR2 YFSETQ. The CDR3 DNA reads TGCGCCAGCGGACAGGATAGAAAGGGTGAGCAGTTCTTC. Protein product: CASGQDRKGEQFF. Supplemented by reference TRBV5-1 and TRBJ2-1, the full variable domain reads KAGVTQTPRYLIKTRGQQVTLSCSPISGHRSVSWYQQTPGQGLQFLFEYFSETQRNKGNFPGRFSGRQFSNSRSEMNVSTLELGDSALYLCASGQDRKGEQFFGPGTRLTVL.

The chain uses TRBV10-3 and TRBJ2-5, with D hard to call. The DNA end favors TRBJ2-7, so the J call may be wrong. The germline gives CDR1 ENHRY, CDR2 SYGVKD. This CDR3 region has 15 residues. The CDR3 spells CAISEWVAPSYEQYF. As DNA, the CDR3 is TGTGCCATCAGTGAGTGGGTAGCCCCCTCCTACGAGCAGTACTTC.

The chain recombines TRBV27 with TRBJ2-1; 10 nucleotides line up with TRBD1. V was clipped by 5 bases and J by 0 bases; unmatched bases: 7. CDR3 length: 17 amino acids. Germline V gene lookup returns CDR1 MNHEY and CDR2 SMNVEV (reference sequence). CDR3 loop: CASSRDRGWSSYNEQFF. In DNA form, the CDR3 reads TGTGCCAGCAGTAGGGACAGGGGTTGGAGCTCCTACAATGAGCAGTTCTTC.

The chain combines TRBV6-5 with TRBJ2-7; D is ambiguous. The CDR3 totals 12 residues. Germline assignment: CDR1 MNHEY and CDR2 SVGAGI. V was trimmed by 6 bases and J by 4 bases, leaving 10 bases between them. The CDR3 is CASSYNRYEQYF. CDR3 in DNA: TGTGCCAGCAGCTATAATCGATACGAGCAGTACTTC.

The chain employs TRBV5-1 and TRBJ2-3; a possible D gene is TRBD2 (6 bases). The V end was cut by 0 bases, the J end by 6 bases, with 17 bases between. Germline V CDR1 and CDR2: SGHRS, YFSETQ. The CDR3 is 16 residues long. This chain's CDR3 is CASSLGDSTLGDTQYF. DNA of the CDR3: TGCGCCAGCAGCTTGGGGGACTCCACGTTGGGGGATACGCAGTATTTT.

This chain links TRBV5-1 with TRBJ1-2, with TRBD1 identical over 9 bases. Trimming at V came to 4 bases and at J to 8 bases, leaving 9 bases not matched to a gene. This CDR3 spans 14 amino acids. Germline CDR1 reads SGHRS; CDR2 reads YFSETQ. The CDR3 bases are TGCGCCAGCAGCCTCCCGGACAGGGGAGGAGGCTACACCTTC. The encoded protein is CASSLPDRGGGYTF.

V is TRBV2 and J is TRBJ2-3; maybe TRBD2 (7 bases). The germline V gene encodes CDR1 SNHLY and CDR2 FYNNEI. CDR3 length equals 11 residues. The V end lost 7 bases, the J end lost 11 bases, and 13 bases lay between the germline ends. For the CDR3, the DNA is TGTGCCAGCAAGGGGGAGGGTATGCAGTATTTT. It encodes CASKGEGMQYF.

In DNA, the CDR3 is TGTGCCAGCAGCCAAGAGAACGCGGGGACCTACGAGCAGTACTTC. Translated, it gives CASSQENAGTYEQYF. This chain links TRBV4-2 with TRBJ2-7; TRBD2 might be the D (6 bases). CDR3 length: 15 amino acids. Looked up from germline, CDR1 is LGHNA and CDR2 is YNFKEQ. Trimming took off 0 bases at V and 2 bases at J, with 11 bases between the two ends.

This clone was counted a few times. The V and J genes are TRBV6-1 and TRBJ1-6, with 7 bases lining up with TRBD1. Trimming cost V 3 bases and J 7 bases; bases outside gene matches: 3. CDR1 and CDR2 from the germline V gene are MNHNS and SASEGT. The CDR3 contains 14 residues. The CDR3: CASSEVRGNSPLHF. In DNA, the CDR3 is TGTGCCAGCAGTGAGGTCAGGGGGAATTCACCCCTCCACTTT.

V gene TRBV4-3 combines with J gene TRBJ1-3, with D maybe TRBD1 (6 bases). In germline, CDR1 is LGHNA, CDR2 YSLEER. This CDR3 comprises 16 residues. V lost 0 bases, J lost 4 bases, and 13 bases lay in between. The CDR3 DNA follows: TGCGCCAGCAGCCAAGATCGCCAGGGGCTCGGAAACACCATATATTTT. As protein: CASSQDRQGLGNTIYF.

In nucleotides, the CDR3 is TGTGCCAGCAGAAGGGGACAGGGGGGGAACAATGAGCAGTTCTTC. Translated: CASRRGQGGNNEQFF. The chain carries TRBV28 and TRBJ2-1, with 11 nucleotides matching TRBD1. The CDR3 is 15 residues long. Trimming removed 6 bases from V and 5 bases from J; junction bases left unmatched: 6. Per germline, CDR1 MDHEN and CDR2 SYDVKM.

To note about this clone: Germline is not matched at one junction end, which may reflect a read error. V usage is TRBV9 and J usage is TRBJ2-1; D uncertain. CDR1 is SGDLS and CDR2 is YYNGEE in the germline V gene. The CDR3 has 16 residues. CDR3 sequence (DNA): TGTGCCGGCAGCCCCCGGCGGCGGCCGACTCACAATGAGCAGTTCTTC. It specifies CAGSPRRRPTHNEQFF.

This clone was seen only once. The chain is built from TRBV25-1 and TRBJ2-7; 10 bases match TRBD1. CDR1 MGHDK and CDR2 SYGVNS come from the germline V gene. Unmatched junction bases numbered 15, after V lost 4 bases and J lost 3 bases. This CDR3 region has 18 residues. The CDR3 region is CASSVLRGQGGLGYEQYF. The CDR3 DNA is TGTGCCAGCAGTGTCCTCCGTGGACAGGGGGGATTAGGCTACGAGCAGTACTTC.

This clone has only one observation. This sequence joins TRBV28 and TRBJ1-3; 9 bases align to TRBD1. The CDR3 consists of 13 residues. J lost 1 base, V lost 10 bases, and 2 bases had no gene match. Looked up from germline, CDR1 is MDHEN and CDR2 is SYDVKM. CDR3 coding DNA: TGTGCCACCGGACAGGGGTCTGGAAACACCATATATTTT. This sequence encodes CATGQGSGNTIYF.

In the case of this clone: At one boundary the junction diverges from the germline segment, which might be a read error. The chain combines TRBV7-9 with TRBJ1-6; D remains ambiguous. Germline assignment: CDR1 SEHNR and CDR2 FQNEAQ (reference sequence). The CDR3 is made up of 16 amino acids. CDR3 DNA sequence: TGTTCCAGCAGCTTAGTCTGGGGAGGTTCGCTTTCACCCCTCCACTTT. Encoded protein: CSSSLVWGGSLSPLHF.

This chain uses TRBV28 with TRBJ2-6; D is unresolved. The ends were cut back, 5 bases at V and 0 bases at J, with 8 bases in the middle. CDR1 is MDHEN and CDR2 is SYDVKM in the germline V gene. The CDR3 extends over 15 amino acids. In nucleotides, the CDR3 is TGTGCCAGCAGTCCTGCCTACTCTGGGGCCAACGTCCTGACTTTC. It yields the protein CASSPAYSGANVLTF.

The chain employs TRBV28 and TRBJ2-7; 10 bases align to TRBD2. The CDR3 runs 16 residues. Germline V gives CDR1 MDHEN, CDR2 SYDVKM. V shed 2 bases and J 2 bases; nucleotides not matched to a gene: 6. As DNA, the CDR3 is TGTGCCAGCAGTTTAGCTAGGACTAGCGGAACCTACGAGCAGTACTTC. This sequence encodes CASSLARTSGTYEQYF.

In this sample, this clone turned up a few times. The rearrangement links TRBV19 to TRBJ2-1; 8 nucleotides match TRBD2. Looked up from germline, CDR1 is LNHDA and CDR2 is SQIVND (reference sequence). The CDR3 totals 16 residues. The trim removed 4 bases at V and 0 bases at J, leaving 5 bases unmatched. The CDR3 is CASSTLAGSSYNEQFF. For the CDR3, the DNA is TGTGCCAGTAGTACTCTAGCGGGCAGCTCCTACAATGAGCAGTTCTTC.

The CDR3 is CASRDDNSNQPQHF. CDR3 in DNA: TGTGCCAGCAGAGACGACAATAGCAATCAGCCCCAGCATTTT. The chain joins TRBV6-5 to TRBJ1-5; D call uncertain. Trimming pared 6 bases from V and 0 bases from J, leaving 9 bases between. This CDR3 spans 14 amino acids. The V gene's germline CDR1 is MNHEY and CDR2 SVGAGI.

This sequence joins TRBV5-4 and TRBJ2-5; 9 bases are a match to TRBD2. With 0 bases clipped from V and 5 bases from J, the junction kept 5 bases outside the gene matches. This CDR3 has 15 amino acids. The germline V gene encodes CDR1 SGHNT and CDR2 YYREEE (reference sequence). DNA for the CDR3: TGTGCCAGCAGCTTGGGTAGCGGGAGTCGGGAGACCCAGTACTTC. The encoded protein is CASSLGSGSRETQYF.

This clone was picked up one time. This chain links TRBV11-3 with TRBJ1-1; D is perhaps TRBD1 (5 bases). The V end lost 5 bases, the J end lost 3 bases, and 7 bases lay between the germline ends. This CDR3 is built from 12 residues. Germline CDR1 SGHNT, CDR2 YENEEA. CDR3 sequence (DNA): TGTGCCAGCAGCCCGGGGGACACTGAAGCTTTCTTT. It encodes CASSPGDTEAFF.

The chain uses TRBV21-1 and TRBJ2-1; TRBD2 was called by the table and not checked on the DNA. TRBV21-1 is given as a pseudogene. CDR3 size: 17 residues. The CDR3 spells CASSKGPSGRCYNEQFF. DNA of the CDR3: TGTGCCAGCAGCAAAGGTCCGAGCGGGAGATGCTACAATGAGCAGTTCTTC.

This chain uses TRBV9 with TRBJ1-1; possibly TRBD1 for D (6 bases). Germline CDR1 and CDR2: SGDLS and YYNGEE. Trimming removed 0 bases from V and 7 bases from J, with 10 bases in between. This CDR3 comprises 13 residues. The chain's CDR3 is CASSVGDKIEAFF. CDR3 in DNA: TGTGCCAGCAGCGTAGGGGACAAGATTGAAGCTTTCTTT.

J is TRBJ1-1 and V is TRBV7-8; D may be TRBD1 (6 bases). The CDR3 runs to 13 residues. The germline CDR1 and CDR2 sequences are SGHVS and FQNEAQ. V was clipped by 5 bases and J by 5 bases, with 12 bases between them. The CDR3 here is CASSVGAATEAFF. CDR3 bases: TGTGCCAGCAGCGTGGGGGCTGCGACTGAAGCTTTCTTT.

This clone is large (0.1 to 1%) in the sample. The chain has TRBV27 and TRBJ1-5; the match to TRBD1 covers 8 bases. The germline V gene encodes CDR1 MNHEY and CDR2 SMNVEV (reference sequence). This CDR3 spans 15 amino acids. The V gene end was trimmed by 5 bases and the J gene end by 0 bases; junction bases not matched to a gene: 3. This chain's CDR3 is CASSPGQGSNQPQHF. CDR3 in DNA: TGTGCCAGCAGTCCAGGACAGGGTAGCAATCAGCCCCAGCATTTT.